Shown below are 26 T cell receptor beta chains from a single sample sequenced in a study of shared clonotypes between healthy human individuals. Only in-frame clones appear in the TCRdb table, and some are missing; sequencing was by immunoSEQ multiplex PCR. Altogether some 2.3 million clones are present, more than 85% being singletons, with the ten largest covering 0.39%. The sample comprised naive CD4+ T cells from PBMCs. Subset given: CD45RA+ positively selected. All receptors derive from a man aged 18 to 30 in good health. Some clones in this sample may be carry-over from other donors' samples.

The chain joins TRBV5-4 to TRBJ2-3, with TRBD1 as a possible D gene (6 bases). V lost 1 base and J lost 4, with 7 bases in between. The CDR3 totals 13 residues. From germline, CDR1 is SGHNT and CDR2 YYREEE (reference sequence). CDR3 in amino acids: CASSLQGPDTQYF. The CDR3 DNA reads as TGTGCCAGCAGCTTGCAGGGGCCAGATACGCAGTATTTT.

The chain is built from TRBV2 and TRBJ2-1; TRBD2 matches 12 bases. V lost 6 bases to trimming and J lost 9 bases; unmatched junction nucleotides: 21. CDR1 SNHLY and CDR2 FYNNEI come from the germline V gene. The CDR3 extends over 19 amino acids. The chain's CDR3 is CASRGLPTSGSPVRSEQFF. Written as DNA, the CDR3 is TGTGCCAGCAGGGGTTTGCCGACTAGCGGGAGTCCTGTCCGAAGTGAGCAGTTCTTC.

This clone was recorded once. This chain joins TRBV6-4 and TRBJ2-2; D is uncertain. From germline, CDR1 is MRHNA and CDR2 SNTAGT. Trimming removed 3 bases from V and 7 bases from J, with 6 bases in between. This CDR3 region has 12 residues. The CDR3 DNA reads TGTGCCAGCAGTGATGGCTTCGGGGAGCTGTTTTTT. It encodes CASSDGFGELFF.

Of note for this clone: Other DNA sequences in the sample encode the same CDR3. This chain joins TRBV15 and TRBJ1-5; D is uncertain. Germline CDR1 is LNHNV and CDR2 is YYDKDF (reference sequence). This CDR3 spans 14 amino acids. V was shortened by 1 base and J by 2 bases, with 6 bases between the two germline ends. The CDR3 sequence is CATSRGQGNQPQHF. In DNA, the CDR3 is TGTGCCACCAGCAGAGGGCAGGGCAATCAGCCCCAGCATTTT.

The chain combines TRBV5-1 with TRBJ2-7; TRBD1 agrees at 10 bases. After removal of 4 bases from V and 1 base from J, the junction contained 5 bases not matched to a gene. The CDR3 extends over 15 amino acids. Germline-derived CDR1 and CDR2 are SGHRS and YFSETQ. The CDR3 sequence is CASSPDRGLSYEQYF. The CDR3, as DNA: TGCGCCAGCAGCCCAGACAGGGGGCTTTCCTACGAGCAGTACTTC.

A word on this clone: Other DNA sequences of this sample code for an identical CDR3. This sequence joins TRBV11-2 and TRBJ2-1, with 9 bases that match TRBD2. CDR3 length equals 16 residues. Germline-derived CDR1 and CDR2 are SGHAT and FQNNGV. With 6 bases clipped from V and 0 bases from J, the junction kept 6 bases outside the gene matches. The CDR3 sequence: CASSPLAGSSYNEQFF. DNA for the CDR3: TGTGCCAGCAGTCCCCTAGCGGGGAGCTCCTACAATGAGCAGTTCTTC.

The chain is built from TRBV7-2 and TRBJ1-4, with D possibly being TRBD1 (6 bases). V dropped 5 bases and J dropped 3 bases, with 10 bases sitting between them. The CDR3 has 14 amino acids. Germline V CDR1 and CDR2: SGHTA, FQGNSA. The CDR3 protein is CASSLRQANEKLFF. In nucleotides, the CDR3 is TGTGCCAGCAGCCTACGACAGGCTAATGAAAAACTGTTTTTT.

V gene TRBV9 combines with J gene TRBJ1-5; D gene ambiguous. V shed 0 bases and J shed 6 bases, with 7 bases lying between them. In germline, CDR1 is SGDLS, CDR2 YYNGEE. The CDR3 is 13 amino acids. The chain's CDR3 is CASSVGPAQPQHF. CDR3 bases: TGTGCCAGCAGCGTAGGTCCCGCTCAGCCCCAGCATTTT.

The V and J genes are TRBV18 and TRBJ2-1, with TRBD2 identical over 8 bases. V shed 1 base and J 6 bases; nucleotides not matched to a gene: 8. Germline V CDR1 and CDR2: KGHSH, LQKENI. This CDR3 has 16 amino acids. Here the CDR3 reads CASSPLPGGPGNEQFF. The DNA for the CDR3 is TGTGCCAGCTCACCACTCCCGGGAGGGCCGGGCAATGAGCAGTTCTTC.

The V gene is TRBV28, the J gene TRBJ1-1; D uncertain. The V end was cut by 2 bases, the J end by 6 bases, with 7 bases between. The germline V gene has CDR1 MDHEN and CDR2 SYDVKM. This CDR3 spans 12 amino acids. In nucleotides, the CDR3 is TGTGCCAGCAGTTTAGGTTGGGCTGAAGCTTTCTTT. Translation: CASSLGWAEAFF.

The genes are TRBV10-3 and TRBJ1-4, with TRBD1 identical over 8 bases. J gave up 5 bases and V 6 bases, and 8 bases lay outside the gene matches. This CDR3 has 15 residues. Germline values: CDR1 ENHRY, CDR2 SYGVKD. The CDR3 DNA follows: TGTGCCATCAGAGCGGACAGGGCGAAAAATGAAAAACTGTTTTTT. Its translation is CAIRADRAKNEKLFF.

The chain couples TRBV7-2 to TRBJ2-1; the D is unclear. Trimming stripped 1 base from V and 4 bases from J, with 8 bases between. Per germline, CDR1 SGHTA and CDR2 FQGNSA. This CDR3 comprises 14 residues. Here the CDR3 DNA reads TGTGCCAGCAGCTTAGATTACGAATACAATGAGCAGTTCTTC. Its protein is CASSLDYEYNEQFF.

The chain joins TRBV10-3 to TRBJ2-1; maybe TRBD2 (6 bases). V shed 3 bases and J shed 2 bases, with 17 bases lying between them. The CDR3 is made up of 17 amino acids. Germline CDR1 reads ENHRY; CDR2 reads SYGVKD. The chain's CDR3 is CAISDYIRGNTYNEQFF. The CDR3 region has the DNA TGTGCCATCAGTGATTACATCCGGGGGAACACCTACAATGAGCAGTTCTTC.

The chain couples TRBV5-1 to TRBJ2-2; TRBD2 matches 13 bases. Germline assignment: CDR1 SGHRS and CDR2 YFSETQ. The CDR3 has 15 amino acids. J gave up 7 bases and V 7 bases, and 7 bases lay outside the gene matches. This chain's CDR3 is CASVRLAGGGGELFF. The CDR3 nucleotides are TGCGCCAGCGTCCGACTAGCGGGAGGCGGCGGGGAGCTGTTTTTT.

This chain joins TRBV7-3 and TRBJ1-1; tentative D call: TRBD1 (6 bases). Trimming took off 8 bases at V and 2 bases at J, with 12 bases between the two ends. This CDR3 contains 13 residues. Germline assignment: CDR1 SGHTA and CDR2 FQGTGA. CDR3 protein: CASSGTTNTEAFF. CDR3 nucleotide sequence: TGTGCCAGCTCCGGGACAACTAACACTGAAGCTTTCTTT.

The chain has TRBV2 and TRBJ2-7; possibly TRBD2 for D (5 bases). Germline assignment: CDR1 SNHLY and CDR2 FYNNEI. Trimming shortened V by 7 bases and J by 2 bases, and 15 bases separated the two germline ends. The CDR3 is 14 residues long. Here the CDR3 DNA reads TGTGCCAGCATGCCCGTAGCGCGTCCCTACGAGCAGTACTTC. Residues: CASMPVARPYEQYF.

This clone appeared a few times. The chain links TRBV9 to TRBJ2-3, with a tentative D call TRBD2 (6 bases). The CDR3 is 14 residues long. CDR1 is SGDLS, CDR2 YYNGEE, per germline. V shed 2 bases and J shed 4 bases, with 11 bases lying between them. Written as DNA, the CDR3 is TGTGCCAGCAGCGTCCGGCGGGGTGCAGATACGCAGTATTTT. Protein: CASSVRRGADTQYF.

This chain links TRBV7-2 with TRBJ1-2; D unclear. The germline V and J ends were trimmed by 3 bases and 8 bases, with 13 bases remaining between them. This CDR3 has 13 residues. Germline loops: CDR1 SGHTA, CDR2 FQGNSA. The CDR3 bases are TGTGCCAGCAGCTTTGTCGGCCTGGAGGGCTACACCTTC. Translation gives CASSFVGLEGYTF.

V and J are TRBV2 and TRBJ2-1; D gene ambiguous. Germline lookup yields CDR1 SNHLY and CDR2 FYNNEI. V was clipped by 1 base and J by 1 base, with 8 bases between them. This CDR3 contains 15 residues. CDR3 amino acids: CASSEGTPSYNEQFF. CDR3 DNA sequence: TGTGCCAGCAGTGAAGGGACGCCATCCTACAATGAGCAGTTCTTC.

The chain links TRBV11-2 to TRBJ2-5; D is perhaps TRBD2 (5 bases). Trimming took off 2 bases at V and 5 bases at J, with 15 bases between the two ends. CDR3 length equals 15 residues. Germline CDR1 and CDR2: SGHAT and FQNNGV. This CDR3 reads CASSLTRVKRETQYF. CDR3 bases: TGTGCCAGCAGCTTAACGAGGGTGAAAAGGGAGACCCAGTACTTC.

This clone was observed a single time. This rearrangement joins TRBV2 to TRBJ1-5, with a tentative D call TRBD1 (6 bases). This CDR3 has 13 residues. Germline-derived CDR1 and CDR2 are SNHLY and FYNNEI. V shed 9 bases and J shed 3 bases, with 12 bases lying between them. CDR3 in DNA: TGTGCCAGTGCCCCAGGGGTCAATCAGCCCCAGCATTTT. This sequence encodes CASAPGVNQPQHF.

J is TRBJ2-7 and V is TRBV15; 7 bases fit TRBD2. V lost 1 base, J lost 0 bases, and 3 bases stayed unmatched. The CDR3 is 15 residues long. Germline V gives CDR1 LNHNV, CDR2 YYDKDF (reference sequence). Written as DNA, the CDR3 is TGTGCCACCAGCAGAGCCGGGACTAACTCCTACGAGCAGTACTTC. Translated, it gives CATSRAGTNSYEQYF.

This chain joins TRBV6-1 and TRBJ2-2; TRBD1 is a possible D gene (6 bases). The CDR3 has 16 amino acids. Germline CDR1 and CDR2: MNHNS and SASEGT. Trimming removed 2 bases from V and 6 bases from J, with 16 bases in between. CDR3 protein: CASSEKSGVTAGELFF. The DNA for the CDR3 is TGTGCCAGCAGTGAAAAGTCAGGGGTTACCGCCGGGGAGCTGTTTTTT.

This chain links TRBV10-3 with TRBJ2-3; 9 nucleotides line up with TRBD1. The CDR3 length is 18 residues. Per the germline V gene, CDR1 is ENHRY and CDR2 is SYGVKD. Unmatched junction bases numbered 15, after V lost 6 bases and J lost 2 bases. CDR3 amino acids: CAISPGQGKKGYTDTQYF. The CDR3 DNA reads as TGTGCCATCAGCCCGGGACAGGGCAAAAAGGGATACACAGATACGCAGTATTTT.

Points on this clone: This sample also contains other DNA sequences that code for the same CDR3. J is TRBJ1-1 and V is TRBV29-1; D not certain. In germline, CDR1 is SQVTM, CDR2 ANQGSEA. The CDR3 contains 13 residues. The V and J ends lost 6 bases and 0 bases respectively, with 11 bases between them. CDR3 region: CSVKGRLNTEAFF. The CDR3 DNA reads TGCAGCGTGAAAGGACGGTTGAACACTGAAGCTTTCTTT.

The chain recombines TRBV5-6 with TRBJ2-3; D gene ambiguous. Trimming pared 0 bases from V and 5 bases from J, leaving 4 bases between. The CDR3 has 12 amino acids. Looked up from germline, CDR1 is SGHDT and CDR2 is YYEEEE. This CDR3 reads CASSLVRDTQYF. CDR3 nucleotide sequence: TGTGCCAGCAGCTTGGTACGAGATACGCAGTATTTT.